A selection of T cell receptor beta chains follows, all from one sample in a study of blood T cells in healthy people across ages. MiXCR, run by TCRdb on the 5' RACE reads, gives a single entry per CDR3 protein. The table lists more than 800,000 distinct CDR3 sequences, more than 25% of them singletons. Sample: blood. The origin of the receptors is an elderly woman in good health. The CDR3 runs from the conserved cysteine through the conserved F or W. D genes are given only for firm matches. Size is omitted from some rows. Given values are once, few, many or a class for expanded clones.

D	V	J	size	length	CDR3	DNA
TRBD2	TRBV7-3	TRBJ2-7	NA	15	CASHGTSGEPYEQYF	TGTGCCAGTCACGGGACTAGCGGGGAACCCTACGAGCAGTACTTC
TRBD2	TRBV18	TRBJ2-1	many	12	CASSGSGVEQFF	TGTGCCAGCTCAGGGAGCGGGGTAGAGCAGTTCTTC
NA	TRBV18	TRBJ1-4	many	16	CASSLQGPRINEKLFF	TGTGCCAGCTCACTTCAGGGGCCCAGGATCAATGAAAAACTGTTTTTT
TRBD1	TRBV24-1	TRBJ2-1	NA	15	CATSDRDRDQETQFF	TGTGCCACCAGTGATCGGGACAGGGACCAAGAGACCCAGTTCTTC
TRBD1	TRBV4-2	TRBJ1-6	many	15	CASSLGRGGGSPLHF	TGTGCCAGCAGCCTCGGCAGGGGGGGTGGTTCACCCCTCCACTTT
NA	TRBV7-2	TRBJ2-4	many	17	CASSLVGRGAAKNIQYF	TGTGCCAGCAGCTTAGTGGGAAGGGGGGCGGCCAAAAACATTCAGTACTTC
NA	TRBV21-1	TRBJ2-7	many	19	CASSKAPGTGPTEYYEQYF	TGTGCCAGCAGCAAGGCGCCCGGGACAGGTCCCACCGAGTACTACGAGCAGTACTTC
NA	TRBV5-1	TRBJ1-1	NA	15	CASSPPRREGTKAFF	TGCGCCAGCAGCCCCCCTCGGAGGGAGGGCACTAAAGCTTTCTTT
NA	TRBV3-1	TRBJ1-2	few	15	CASSQDISGAYGYTF	TGTGCCAGCAGCCAAGATATCTCGGGGGCCTACGGCTACACCTTC
TRBD1	TRBV7-2	TRBJ1-6	once	17	CASSSRGRQGNHSPPHF	TGTGCCAGCAGCTCCCGGGGCCGACAGGGCAACCATTCACCCCCCCACTTT
NA	TRBV7-2	TRBJ2-3	NA	14	CASRMAVGTGTQYF	TGTGCCAGCAGGATGGCAGTTGGAACAGGTACGCAGTATTTT
NA	TRBV5-1	TRBJ2-2	many	14	CASSPGPSTGELFF	TGCGCCAGCAGCCCGGGACCAAGCACCGGGGAGCTGTTTTTT
NA	TRBV29-1	TRBJ1-2	many	10	CSATGPGYTF	TGCAGCGCCACTGGCCCCGGCTACACCTTC
NA	TRBV27	TRBJ2-1	NA	15	CASSLRRTIGNEQFF	TGTGCCAGCAGTTTAAGGAGGACCATTGGCAATGAGCAGTTCTTC
TRBD1	TRBV6-5	TRBJ2-6	many	17	CASSYLTGGSGANVLTF	TGTGCCAGCAGTTACCTGACAGGGGGCTCTGGGGCCAACGTCCTGACTTTC
TRBD2	TRBV12-3/TRBV12-4	TRBJ2-3	NA	15	CASRGGGVGTDTQYF	TGTGCCAGCAGGGGGGGGGGAGTGGGCACAGATACGCAGTATTTT
NA	TRBV6-5	TRBJ2-1	NA	18	CASSYRSSPESSYNEQFF	TGTGCCAGCAGTTACCGGTCATCCCCGGAGAGCTCCTACAATGAGCAGTTCTTC
TRBD2	TRBV28	TRBJ2-3	NA	14	CASRRERGRDTQYF	TGTGCCAGCCGCCGGGAGCGGGGACGCGATACGCAGTATTTT
NA	TRBV9	TRBJ2-2	NA	15	CASSVGTTNTGEQFF	TGTGCCAGCAGCGTTGGGACAACCAACACCGGGGAGCAGTTTTTT
NA	TRBV7-2	TRBJ1-2	many	13	CASSSTDYYGYTF	TGTGCCAGCAGCTCGACAGACTACTATGGCTACACCTTC
TRBD1	TRBV7-2	TRBJ2-3	many	17	CASSLVRARGSTDTQYF	TGTGCCAGCAGCTTAGTTCGTGCCAGGGGGAGCACAGATACGCAGTATTTT
TRBD1	TRBV11-2	TRBJ2-5	NA	16	CASSSYRDRVRETQYF	TGTGCCAGCAGCTCTTACCGGGACAGGGTACGAGAGACCCAGTACTTC
NA	TRBV5-1	TRBJ1-4	NA	15	CASSPDGPLNEKLFF	TGCGCCAGCAGCCCGGACGGGCCCCTCAATGAAAAACTGTTTTTT
NA	TRBV6-6	TRBJ1-2	many	13	CASSSGRYYGYTF	TGTGCCAGCAGTTCGGGACGGTACTATGGCTACACCTTC
NA	TRBV4-3	TRBJ2-7	NA	13	CASSQVWGYEQYF	TGCGCCAGCAGCCAAGTGTGGGGATACGAGCAGTACTTC
NA	TRBV11-1	TRBJ1-1	NA	15	CASSLLRGMIVEAFF	TGTGCCAGCAGCTTACTGAGGGGAATGATCGTAGAAGCTTTCTTT
NA	TRBV9	TRBJ1-5	few	14	CASSAGGVNQPQHF	TGTGCCAGCAGCGCGGGTGGGGTAAATCAGCCCCAGCATTTT
NA	TRBV11-2	TRBJ1-4	NA	17	CASSLGQGPPTNEKLFF	TGTGCCAGCAGCTTAGGGCAGGGCCCTCCAACTAATGAAAAACTGTTTTTT
NA	TRBV12-3/TRBV12-4	TRBJ1-4	NA	14	CASTLVATNEKLFF	TGTGCCAGTACCTTAGTTGCAACTAATGAAAAACTGTTTTTT
TRBD2	TRBV6-5	TRBJ2-2	NA	15	CASSISAGLAGELFF	TGTGCCAGCAGTATCTCAGCGGGGCTGGCCGGGGAGCTGTTTTTT
NA	TRBV7-6	TRBJ1-1	NA	15	CASRSGGNTNTEAFF	TGTGCCAGCAGGAGTGGAGGGAATACCAACACTGAAGCTTTCTTT
NA	TRBV7-2	TRBJ2-6	many	15	CASSLKGSGANVLTF	TGTGCCAGCAGCTTAAAAGGGTCTGGGGCCAACGTCCTGACTTTC
TRBD1	TRBV7-2	TRBJ2-1	many	15	CASRREQGVYNEQFF	TGTGCCAGCAGGAGGGAACAGGGGGTCTACAATGAGCAGTTCTTC
TRBD1	TRBV5-1	TRBJ2-7	NA	14	CASSPGQGQNEQYF	TGCGCCAGCAGCCCGGGACAGGGTCAAAACGAGCAGTACTTC
NA	TRBV19	TRBJ2-3	few	14	CASSSRVRTDTQYF	TGTGCCAGTAGCTCGAGGGTCAGGACAGATACGCAGTATTTT